This T cell receptor beta chain was captured by sequencing in a study of T cells in Graves' hyperthyroidism and ophthalmopathy (dated by TCRdb to the late 2010s). Concerning the study at large: To identify distinguishing TCR V-J signatures, a discovery cohort of 100 or so patients was used, comprising under 45 with Graves' ophthalmopathy and some 60 with stable Graves' hyperthyroidism. TCR Vbeta CDR3 sequencing of 120 to 150 peripheral blood samples (about 45 ophthalmopathy, 75 to 85 hyperthyroidism and 17 progressor patients) is reported in the paper. Following sampling, methimazole starting at 30 mg daily was given to hyperthyroidism patients, and high-dose intravenous methylprednisolone was given to ophthalmopathy patients. The 100 discovery patients were randomly split 7:3 into training and test sets. Prospective prediction of ophthalmopathy was tested in an independent validation cohort of 18 to 20 hyperthyroidism patients and some 17 patients who later progressed to ophthalmopathy. The study also compared thyroid tissue and blood T-cell repertoires from more than 5 Graves' hyperthyroidism patients. Overall study results and their limits: No statistical method was used to set the sample size in advance, and investigators knew the group allocation. Most expanded thyroid clonotypes (frequency above 0.001) were also found in blood, which suggests that blood repertoires may mirror thyroid immune responses. Ophthalmopathy was separated from stable hyperthyroidism by a 13 V-J signature model, with approximately 89% sensitivity and 81% to 82% specificity obtained in cross-validation and 80%/75% obtained in testing. In validation, progression to ophthalmopathy was predicted by the model with roughly 71% sensitivity and around 76% specificity, a median of about 6 months before onset.

Spanning cysteine to phenylalanine, the CDR3 consists of 13 amino acids. Only the CDR3 region is kept as DNA, spanning 39 bases read in frame from base 1. CDR1 and CDR2 are read off the germline V gene as ENHRY and SYGVKD. Unmatched junction bases come to 14, with V trimmed by 11 bases and J by 8 bases. Exclusion was applied to patients with uncontrolled infections, other autoimmune diseases, pregnancy or lactation. Diagnoses relied on clinical symptoms, serum thyroxine and TRAb, thyroid ultrasound and orbital computed tomography. Total RNA was extracted with Trizol reagent, and quality was checked on an Agilent 2100 Bioanalyzer. About this clonotype: The antigen it recognizes is unknown. No quality values exist for individual bases; no much larger clone is one base distant.

The TCR beta CDR3 regions were amplified from RNA transcripts. The first round of RT-PCR for the TCR CDR3 was performed with the HTBI primer set and the Qiagen OneStep RT-PCR kit. The libraries were constructed in a second round of multiplex PCR and then size-selected and purified. Paired-end sequencing of the libraries was performed with 100 bp reads on an Illumina HiSeq2000. Per the authors' processing: SOAPnuke was used to process the raw data, throwing out any read that contained adapters or uncalled bases, had a mean Phred below 15, or lacked an exact constant-primer or identifier match. High-quality paired reads were merged with COPE v1.2.5, and unique nucleotide sequences were defined as clonotypes. MiTCR v1.1 was used to align clonotypes to the IMGT TRBV, TRBD and TRBJ reference segments. The analysis was restricted to V-J combinations with a frequency above 0.0001, which together covered about 99% of the repertoires. A TCS score was defined as the ratio of F50 (clonal expansion) to E x V (chaos), with BLOSUM62-based TCRdist applied between CDR3 peptides within each V-J. Welch's t-statistics and random forest reduced 500 to 650 V-J features to around 14, which were used in a naive Bayes classifier (R e1071). The Morisita-Horn index was used to measure how similar the thyroid and blood repertoires were. The public reads were reanalyzed by TCRdb: fastp trimming at Q25, MiXCR alignment, in-frame beta chains only. Records with the same CDR3 protein are collapsed into one entry carrying the most frequent genes and DNA. Here the V and J calls rest on TCRdb's processing, not on the authors' analysis. Within this sample are over 500,000 distinct CDR3 sequences, with approximately 48% of them counted one time only. About 40% of the sample rests with the top ten.

The sequence is built from TRBV10-3 and TRBJ1-2, and 7 junctional nucleotides match TRBD1. The source is an adult woman with Graves' disease, either hyperthyroidism or ophthalmopathy (not recorded which). Material for sequencing was peripheral blood or thyroid tissue (not recorded which). The nucleotides are TGTGCCTCCAACGACAGGGATGCTTTCGGCTACACCTTC. Its protein reads: CASNDRDAFGYTF.